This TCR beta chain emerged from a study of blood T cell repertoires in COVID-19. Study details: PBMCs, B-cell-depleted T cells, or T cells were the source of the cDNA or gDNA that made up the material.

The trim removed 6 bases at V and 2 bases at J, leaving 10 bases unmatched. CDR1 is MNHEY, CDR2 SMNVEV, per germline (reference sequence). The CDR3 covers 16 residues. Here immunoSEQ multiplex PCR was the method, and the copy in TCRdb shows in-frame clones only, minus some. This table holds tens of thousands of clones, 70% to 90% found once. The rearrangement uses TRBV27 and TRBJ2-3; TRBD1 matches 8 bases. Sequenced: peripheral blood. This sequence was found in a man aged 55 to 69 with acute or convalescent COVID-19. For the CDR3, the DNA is TGTGCCAGCAGCTTCAGGGGGCCCTCCCTCACAGATACGCAGTATTTT. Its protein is CASSFRGPSLTDTQYF.